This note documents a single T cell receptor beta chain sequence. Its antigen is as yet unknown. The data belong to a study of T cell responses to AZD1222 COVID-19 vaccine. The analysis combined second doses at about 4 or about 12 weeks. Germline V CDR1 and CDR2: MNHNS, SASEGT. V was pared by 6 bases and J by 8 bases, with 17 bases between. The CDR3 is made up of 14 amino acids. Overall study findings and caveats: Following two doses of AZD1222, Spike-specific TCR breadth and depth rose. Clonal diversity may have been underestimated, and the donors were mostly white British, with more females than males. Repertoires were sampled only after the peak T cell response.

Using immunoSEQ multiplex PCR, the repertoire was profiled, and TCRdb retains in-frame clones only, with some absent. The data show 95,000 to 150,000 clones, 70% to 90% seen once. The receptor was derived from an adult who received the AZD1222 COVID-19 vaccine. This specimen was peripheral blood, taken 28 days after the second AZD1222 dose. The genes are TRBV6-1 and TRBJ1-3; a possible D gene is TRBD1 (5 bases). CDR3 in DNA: TGTGCCAGCAGCCGGGACCTGATTTTGGACACCATATATTTT. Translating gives CASSRDLILDTIYF.